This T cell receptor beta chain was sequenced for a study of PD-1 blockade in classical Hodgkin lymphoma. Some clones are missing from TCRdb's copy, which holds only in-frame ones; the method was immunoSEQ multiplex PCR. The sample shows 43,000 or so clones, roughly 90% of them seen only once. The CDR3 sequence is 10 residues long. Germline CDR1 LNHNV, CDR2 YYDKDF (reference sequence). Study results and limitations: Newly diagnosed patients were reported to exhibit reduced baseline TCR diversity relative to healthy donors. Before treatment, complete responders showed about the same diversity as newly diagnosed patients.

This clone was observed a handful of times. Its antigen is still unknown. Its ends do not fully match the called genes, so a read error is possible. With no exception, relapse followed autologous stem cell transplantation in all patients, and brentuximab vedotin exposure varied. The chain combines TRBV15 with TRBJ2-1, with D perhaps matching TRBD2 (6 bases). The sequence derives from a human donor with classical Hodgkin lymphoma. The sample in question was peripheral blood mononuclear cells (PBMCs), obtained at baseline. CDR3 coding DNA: TGTGCCACGAGCACTAGCGAGCAGTTCTTC. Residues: CATSTSEQFF.